The 18 T cell receptor beta chains presented below share a single source sample, sequenced in a study of T cell repertoires in cytomegalovirus infection (dated by TCRdb to about 2019). Sequencing relied on an Illumina HiSeq 1500. The raw public reads went through TCRdb reprocessing: fastp at Q25, MiXCR clone calling, in-frame beta chains kept. Under each unique CDR3 protein, matching rows form one entry showing the most common genes and DNA. This sample has around 530,000 distinct CDR3 sequences in its table, and around 27% of those were observed once. The ten largest account for less than 15% of the sample. Source material: PBMCs. The receptors shown here come from a human donor in good health (CMV status not recorded). Some clones in this sample may be carry-over from other donors' samples.

The V call is TRBV15, the J call TRBJ1-4; TRBD1 might be the D (5 bases). V shed 0 bases and J shed 8 bases, with 16 bases lying between them. This CDR3 contains 16 residues. Germline V gene lookup returns CDR1 LNHNV and CDR2 YYDKDF (reference sequence). CDR3 amino acids: CATSRDWGGLSEKLFF. CDR3 sequence (DNA): TGTGCCACCAGCAGAGATTGGGGGGGTCTCAGCGAAAAACTGTTTTTT.

This clonotype turned up a few times. The V call is TRBV19, the J call TRBJ1-1; 8 bases map to TRBD1. The germline V gene has CDR1 LNHDA and CDR2 SQIVND (reference sequence). The CDR3 runs to 16 residues. The junction had 11 bases not matched to a gene; V was cut back by 3 bases and J by 5 bases. In DNA, the CDR3 is TGTGCCAGTAGTATTGGACAGGGACATTTTGGGACTGAAGCTTTCTTT. Translating gives CASSIGQGHFGTEAFF.

The chain couples TRBV29-1 to TRBJ2-1, with 9 bases that match TRBD2. The CDR3 consists of 14 residues. V shed 6 bases and J 4 bases; nucleotides not matched to a gene: 7. The V gene's germline CDR1 is SQVTM and CDR2 ANQGSEA. The CDR3 region is CSVGTSLGYNEQFF. The DNA for the CDR3 is TGCAGCGTGGGGACTAGCCTGGGGTACAATGAGCAGTTCTTC.

The table lists this clonotype with a count of one. The gene calls are TRBV29-1 and TRBJ2-3, with 12 positions matching TRBD2. Germline values: CDR1 SQVTM, CDR2 ANQGSEA. The CDR3 has 14 amino acids. The DNA of the CDR3 is TGCATCGCTAGCGGGAGGGCCGGTGGAGATACGCAGTATTTT. Translation: CIASGRAGGDTQYF.

The chain is built from TRBV28 and TRBJ2-7; perhaps TRBD1 as D (6 bases). CDR1 is MDHEN and CDR2 is SYDVKM in the germline V gene. The CDR3 is 15 residues long. V was clipped by 3 bases and J by 2 bases, with 14 bases between them. CDR3 residues: CASSFLQGIAYEQYF. The CDR3 region has the DNA TGTGCCAGCAGTTTCTTACAGGGCATAGCCTACGAGCAGTACTTC.

This chain uses TRBV19 with TRBJ1-2; D gene uncertain. CDR3 length equals 15 residues. Looked up from germline, CDR1 is LNHDA and CDR2 is SQIVND (reference sequence). The ends were cut back, 8 bases at V and 0 bases at J, with 16 bases in the middle. CDR3 nucleotide sequence: TGTGCCAGTCAAACCTGGGGAGATTCTAACTATGGCTACACCTTC. It yields the protein CASQTWGDSNYGYTF.

This chain links TRBV19 with TRBJ1-5; 7 bases match TRBD1. There are 17 residues in the CDR3. Germline V lookup: CDR1 LNHDA, CDR2 SQIVND (reference sequence). V shed 0 bases and J 0 bases; nucleotides not matched to a gene: 5. The CDR3 loop reads CASSIDRDSYSNQPQHF. The CDR3 coding sequence is TGTGCCAGTAGTATAGACCGGGACAGCTATAGCAATCAGCCCCAGCATTTT.

This chain connects TRBV5-4 to TRBJ1-1; possibly TRBD1 for D (5 bases). The CDR3 sequence is 15 residues long. CDR1 and CDR2 (germline): SGHNT, YYREEE (reference sequence). V dropped 4 bases and J dropped 7 bases, with 20 bases sitting between them. CDR3 bases: TGTGCCAGCAGCCTACCAACAATGGGACGAGGTGAAGCTTTCTTT. The encoded protein is CASSLPTMGRGEAFF.

The V and J genes are TRBV6-2 or TRBV6-3 and TRBJ2-7; 12 nucleotides align to TRBD1. The CDR3 consists of 17 residues. CDR1 MNHEY and CDR2 SVGEGT come from the germline V gene. The V and J ends lost 7 bases and 2 bases, in that order; junction bases with no gene match: 12. CDR3 coding DNA: TGTGCCAGCACCGACCCCCCCGGGACAGGGGGCGCCTACGAGCAGTACGTC. This translates into CASTDPPGTGGAYEQYV.

This clonotype was counted a few times. The rearrangement joins TRBV7-2 to TRBJ1-2, with 11 bases matching TRBD1. The junction had 10 bases not matched to a gene; V was cut back by 6 bases and J by 7 bases. Germline V gives CDR1 SGHTA, CDR2 FQGNSA. CDR3 length equals 15 residues. CDR3 nucleotides: TGTGCCAGCAGTAAAGCCCCGGGACAGGGGGGTGGCTACACCTTC. This gives the protein CASSKAPGQGGGYTF. Complete variable domain (other parts from reference TRBV7-2 and TRBJ1-2): GAGVSQSPSNKVTEKGKDVELRCDPISGHTALYWYRQSLGQGLEFLIYFQGNSAPDKSGLPSDRFSAERTGGSVSTLTIQRTQQEDSAVYLCASSKAPGQGGGYTFGSGTRLTVV.

The table lists this clonotype with a few counts. An end of the junction differs from the germline gene, which may be a read error. This chain uses TRBV7-7 with TRBJ2-1, with D tentatively TRBD1 (6 bases). Germline CDR1 and CDR2: SSHAT and FNYEAQ (reference sequence). This CDR3 comprises 15 residues. This chain's CDR3 is CASSFTPDSYNEQFF. Here the CDR3 DNA reads TGTGCTAGCAGCTTTACCCCGGACAGCTACAATGAGCAGTTCTTC.

This clonotype was counted between two and nine times. CDR3 sequence: CASSERLGTEAFF. CDR3 DNA sequence: TGTGCCAGCAGTGAACGGTTAGGGACTGAAGCTTTCTTT. The genes are TRBV2 and TRBJ1-1; D unclear. The CDR3 consists of 13 residues. The germline V gene has CDR1 SNHLY and CDR2 FYNNEI. Trimming shortened V by 2 bases and J by 5 bases, and 9 bases separated the two germline ends.

The CDR3 here is CASSRAQEDEKLFF. The CDR3 region has the DNA TGTGCCAGCTCTCGGGCCCAGGAGGATGAAAAACTGTTTTTT. The chain has TRBV18 and TRBJ1-4; no clear D. The ends were cut back, 6 bases at V and 6 bases at J, with 14 bases in the middle. CDR1 and CDR2 from the germline V gene are KGHSH and LQKENI. There are 14 residues in the CDR3.

The chain recombines TRBV7-6 with TRBJ1-5, with D perhaps TRBD1 (6 bases). In germline, CDR1 is SGHVS, CDR2 FNYEAQ. V was trimmed by 6 bases and J by 0 bases, leaving 12 bases between them. The CDR3 contains 15 residues. CDR3 coding DNA: TGTGCCAGCAGTTCCGACAGGATTAGCAATCAGCCCCAGCATTTT. Its protein is CASSSDRISNQPQHF.

The CDR3 DNA is TGTGCCAGCAGTTTCCCGGACAGTTCGAACACTGAAGCTTTCTTT. Amino acids: CASSFPDSSNTEAFF. V is TRBV12-3 or TRBV12-4 and J is TRBJ1-1; D perhaps matches TRBD1 (6 bases). There are 15 residues in the CDR3. V shed 3 bases and J shed 1 base, with 12 bases lying between them.

The chain combines TRBV28 with TRBJ2-2; 8 nucleotides line up with TRBD1. Germline assignment: CDR1 MDHEN and CDR2 SYDVKM. Trimming removed 5 bases from V and 9 bases from J; junction bases left unmatched: 8. The CDR3 is 14 amino acids. The CDR3 reads CASSLWTGRRELFF. DNA for the CDR3: TGTGCCAGCAGTCTCTGGACAGGGAGGAGGGAGCTGTTTTTT.

V gene TRBV6-9 combines with J gene TRBJ2-7; 9 bases are a match to TRBD2. This CDR3 comprises 15 residues. Per the germline V gene, CDR1 is MNHGY and CDR2 is SVAAGI. V lost 6 bases, J lost 2 bases, and 8 bases stayed unmatched. DNA of the CDR3: TGTGCCAGCAGGGCTTCTAGCGGGGAAACCTACGAGCAGTACGTC. Protein sequence: CASRASSGETYEQYV.

The chain carries TRBV6-4 and TRBJ2-3, with TRBD2 matching over 7 bases. CDR1 is MRHNA, CDR2 SNTAGT, per germline. This CDR3 comprises 15 residues. V was pared by 2 bases and J by 1 base, with 3 bases of the junction left unmatched. The CDR3 DNA reads TGTGCCAGCAGTGACGGCGGGAGAGGCACAGATACGCAGTATTTT. The encoded protein is CASSDGGRGTDTQYF.